The T cell receptor beta chain under discussion was sequenced for a study of sequential checkpoint blockade in melanoma. Whole-study findings and limits: Tumor T-cell fraction and clonality correlated with PD-L1 and CD8+ counts.

The treatment here: randomized to nivolumab then ipilimumab (arm A) or the reverse (arm B). In regard to this clone: The antigen is unknown.

The assay was immunoSEQ multiplex PCR, and TCRdb's table has in-frame clones only and misses some. The data contain about 21,000 clones, around 27% of them singletons. This CDR3 region has 13 residues. The J segment lost 8 bases and the V segment lost 4 bases, leaving 6 bases of the junction unmatched. Looked up from germline, CDR1 is MNHGY and CDR2 is SAAAGT. This TCR was sampled from a human donor with melanoma. The chain recombines TRBV6-8 with TRBJ1-2, with 8 bases identical to TRBD1. The specimen was tumor tissue (inferred from file names), collected from a patient given nivolumab and ipilimumab in sequence. CDR3 amino acids: CASSSGQGGGYTF. The CDR3 DNA reads TGTGCCAGCAGTTCAGGACAGGGCGGCGGCTACACCTTC.